This T cell receptor beta chain was sequenced during a study of cytomegalovirus exposure and HLA in healthy donors. Study in general: When 350 to 500 donors were genotyped, 80% to 90% of them were found to fall in the Caucasian-associated ancestry cluster. Study findings and constraints: A later analysis linked a missense variant in DCLRE1C to the trimming of TCR beta V and J genes. As was reported, the HLA-A and HLA-B alleles of most subjects were accurately predicted from TCR beta sequences.

With regard to this clone: The antigen is unknown.

The PCR contained 60 Vbeta and 13 Jbeta primers. Generated by immunoSEQ multiplex PCR, the TCRdb table keeps only in-frame clones and is missing some. Among approximately 150,000 clones listed, roughly 80% were seen once. The CDR3 extends over 12 amino acids. Germline V lookup: CDR1 SGHVS, CDR2 FQNEAQ. These donors counted as nominally healthy when sampled, but unrecorded immune exposures were likely. The chain couples TRBV7-8 to TRBJ2-5; D unresolved. Gene TRBJ2-7 matches the end of the DNA better, so the J call may be wrong. The clonotype comes from a woman between 25 and 40 years old in good health and CMV-seronegative. Sequenced material: PBMCs. The CDR3 sequence is CASSLDQYEQYF. CDR3 coding DNA: TGTGCCAGCAGCCTAGACCAATACGAGCAGTACTTC.